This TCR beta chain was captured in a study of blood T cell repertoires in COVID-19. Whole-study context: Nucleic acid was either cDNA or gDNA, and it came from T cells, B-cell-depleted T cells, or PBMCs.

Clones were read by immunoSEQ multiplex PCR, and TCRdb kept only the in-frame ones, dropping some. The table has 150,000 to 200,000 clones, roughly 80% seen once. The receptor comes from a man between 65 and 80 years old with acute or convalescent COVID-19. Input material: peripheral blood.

CDR3 sequence (DNA): TGTGCCAGCAGTGAAGACAGTGACACTGAAGCTTTCTTT. Translation: CASSEDSDTEAFF. This sequence joins TRBV6-1 and TRBJ1-1; D gene unclear. V lost 1 base to trimming and J lost 3 bases, with 6 bases between them. The CDR3 sequence is 13 residues long. The germline CDR1 and CDR2 sequences are MNHNS and SASEGT.